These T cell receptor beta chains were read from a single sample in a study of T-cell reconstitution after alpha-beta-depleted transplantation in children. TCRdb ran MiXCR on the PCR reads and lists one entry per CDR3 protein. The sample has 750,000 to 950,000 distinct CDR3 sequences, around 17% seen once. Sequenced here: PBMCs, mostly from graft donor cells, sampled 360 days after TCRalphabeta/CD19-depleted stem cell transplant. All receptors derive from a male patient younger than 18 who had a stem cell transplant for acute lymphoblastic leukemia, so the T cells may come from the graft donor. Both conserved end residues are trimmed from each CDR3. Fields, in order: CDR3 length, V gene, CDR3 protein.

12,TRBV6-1,ASIKPGLPYEQY
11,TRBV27,ASSKGTANEQF
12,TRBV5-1,ASSLTRVGSEQF
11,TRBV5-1,ASSSGSPNEQF
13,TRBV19,ASSGTSAGTDTQY
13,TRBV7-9,ASSYGAGSGREQY
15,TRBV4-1,ASSRTSGARSYNEQF
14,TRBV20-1,SAGGSPGSAKNIQY
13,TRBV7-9,ASNQGGGPNSPLH
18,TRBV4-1,ASSQAGRGLARPGANVLT
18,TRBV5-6,ASSLGVRTGGFLRYNEQF
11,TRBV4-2,ASSQRGGVTQY
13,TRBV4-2,ASSPPTGKDTEAF
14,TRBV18,ASSPPFGWYSYEQY
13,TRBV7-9,ASSLGLAGKHEQF
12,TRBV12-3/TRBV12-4,ASSFHGRQGEAF
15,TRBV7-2,ASSLVGWSPDNSPLH